This record looks at one T cell receptor (beta chain) sequence and its context. The sample is drawn from a study of CD8+CD57+ T cells in acquired aplastic anemia. At the level of the study: The sorted CD4+ and CD8+ cells yielded an average roughly 3 ug of DNA.

TCR beta VDJ and CDR3 profiles were obtained from a genomic DNA template. TCRdb itself ran the reads through MiXCR, one entry per CDR3 protein. The profile covers under 200,000 distinct CDR3 sequences, with around 60% appearing a single time and 45% to 55% taken by the ten largest. This CDR3 is built from 13 residues. The V and J ends lost 1 base and 13 bases respectively, with 11 bases between them. V is TRBV12-3 or TRBV12-4 and J is TRBJ1-6; no firm D call. The sequenced sample was sorted CD4+, CD8+, or CD8+CD57+ T cells (not recorded which) from PBMCs. The TCR comes from a human donor in good health. The CDR3 bases are TGTGCCAGCAGTTTAGGCGGAGGGAGGCCCCTCCACTTT. It specifies CASSLGGGRPLHF.